The 27 T cell receptor beta chains reported below all come from one sample, sequenced in a study of blood T cell repertoires in COVID-19. Repertoires were generated with immunoSEQ multiplex PCR, while TCRdb's copy carries only in-frame clones and drops some. The sample includes about 140,000 clones, 80% to 90% seen only once; the top ten take over 0.85%. The material sequenced was peripheral blood. The receptors here all came from a woman between 45 and 60 years old with acute or convalescent COVID-19.

The chain joins TRBV19 to TRBJ1-2, with TRBD1 as a possible D gene (6 bases). V lost 7 bases to trimming and J lost 0 bases, with 15 bases between them. The CDR3 runs 15 residues. CDR1 and CDR2 (germline): LNHDA, SQIVND (reference sequence). The CDR3 spells CASINPGTPNYGYTF. CDR3 nucleotide sequence: TGTGCCAGTATTAATCCCGGGACACCTAACTATGGCTACACCTTC. The variable domain in full, with the rest retrieved from reference TRBV19 and TRBJ1-2, is DGGITQSPKYLFRKEGQNVTLSCEQNLNHDAMYWYRQDPGQGLRLIYYSQIVNDFQKGDIAEGYSVSREKKESFPLTVTSAQKNPTAFYLCASINPGTPNYGYTFGSGTRLTVV.

The chain recombines TRBV5-1 with TRBJ1-6; a weak D match, TRBD1 (6 bases). The CDR3 consists of 16 residues. Germline loops: CDR1 SGHRS, CDR2 YFSETQ. The V and J ends lost 5 bases and 7 bases respectively, with 19 bases between them. The CDR3 here is CASSSTGSMGNSPLHF. For the CDR3, the DNA is TGCGCCAGCAGTAGCACAGGGAGCATGGGGAATTCACCCCTCCACTTT.

The chain couples TRBV13 to TRBJ2-7; no clear D. The CDR3 runs 13 residues. Germline CDR1 PRHDT, CDR2 FYEKMQ (reference sequence). V shed 0 bases and J shed 3 bases, with 6 bases lying between them. This CDR3 is CASSLGQYYEQYF. The CDR3 bases are TGTGCCAGCAGCTTAGGACAGTACTACGAGCAGTACTTC.

The chain carries TRBV28 and TRBJ1-2; 10 bases are a match to TRBD1. This CDR3 comprises 17 residues. CDR1 and CDR2 from the germline V gene are MDHEN and SYDVKM. Trimming took 6 bases from V and 4 from J; bases not matched to a gene: 14. The DNA for the CDR3 is TGTGCCAGCAGCCGAGTAAGCTTATGGGACAGGGGCTATGGCTACACCTTC. Translating gives CASSRVSLWDRGYGYTF.

The chain recombines TRBV5-4 with TRBJ2-7; D might be TRBD1 (7 bases). CDR1 SGHNT and CDR2 YYREEE come from the germline V gene (reference sequence). The CDR3 has 14 residues. The V end was cut by 4 bases, the J end by 0 bases, with 11 bases between. The CDR3 protein is CASSGGTASYEQYF. DNA for the CDR3: TGTGCCAGCAGCGGAGGGACAGCCTCCTACGAGCAGTACTTC.

The chain employs TRBV11-2 and TRBJ2-3; 11 bases are a match to TRBD2. The trim removed 3 bases at V and 3 bases at J, leaving 8 bases unmatched. Germline V gives CDR1 SGHAT, CDR2 FQNNGV. This CDR3 is built from 17 residues. The CDR3: CASSFIAGGQSTDTQYF. The DNA for the CDR3 is TGTGCCAGCAGCTTCATAGCGGGGGGGCAGTCAACAGATACGCAGTATTTT.

The rearrangement links TRBV19 to TRBJ2-3, with 8 bases fitting TRBD2. CDR3 size: 16 residues. In germline, CDR1 is LNHDA, CDR2 SQIVND (reference sequence). Trimming cost V 4 bases and J 0 bases; bases outside gene matches: 6. The CDR3 loop reads CASSTIAGYSTDTQYF. DNA of the CDR3: TGTGCCAGTAGTACAATAGCGGGATACAGCACAGATACGCAGTATTTT.

CDR3 sequence (DNA): TGTGCCAGTAGTAACCAACTAGCGGTGGGCTACAATGAGCAGTTCTTC. Its protein product is CASSNQLAVGYNEQFF. This chain links TRBV19 with TRBJ2-1, with 8 bases identical to TRBD2. Germline assignment: CDR1 LNHDA and CDR2 SQIVND (reference sequence). CDR3 length: 16 amino acids. With 4 bases clipped from V and 3 bases from J, the junction kept 8 bases outside the gene matches.

The chain couples TRBV3-1 (or the pseudogene TRBV3-2) to TRBJ1-2; TRBD1 agrees at 7 bases. The CDR3 is made up of 13 amino acids. Germline-derived CDR1 and CDR2 are LGHDT and YNNKEL (reference sequence). After removal of 0 bases from V and 7 bases from J, the junction contained 2 bases not matched to a gene. The CDR3 region is CASSQEGGRGYTF. The DNA of the CDR3 is TGTGCCAGCAGCCAAGAAGGGGGCCGTGGCTACACCTTC.

The chain links TRBV19 to TRBJ2-5, with 15 nucleotides matching TRBD2. There are 16 residues in the CDR3. J was trimmed by 4 bases and V by 4 bases; bases with no gene match: 4. Germline lookup yields CDR1 LNHDA and CDR2 SQIVND (reference sequence). The CDR3 DNA sequence: TGTGCCAGTAGTAAGGGACTAGCGGGAGGAGGAGAGACCCAGTACTTC. Amino acid sequence: CASSKGLAGGGETQYF.

The rearrangement links TRBV18 to TRBJ2-7, with D possibly TRBD1 on 6 matching bases. This CDR3 spans 12 amino acids. Germline V CDR1 and CDR2: KGHSH, LQKENI. Trimming took 6 bases from V and 6 from J, leaving 12 bases between them. The CDR3 DNA sequence: TGTGCCAGCTCGAACAGGGTGTCCGAGCAGTACTTC. It codes for CASSNRVSEQYF.

This sequence joins TRBV6-5 and TRBJ2-1; 10 nucleotides agree with TRBD2. This CDR3 is 14 amino acids long. V lost 6 bases, J lost 3 bases, and 2 bases stayed unmatched. Germline loops: CDR1 MNHEY, CDR2 SVGAGI. The CDR3 loop reads CASRGTSDYNEQFF. Here the CDR3 DNA reads TGTGCCAGCAGGGGGACTAGCGACTACAATGAGCAGTTCTTC.

The V and J genes are TRBV19 and TRBJ1-5; possibly TRBD1 for D (5 bases). V was trimmed by 5 bases and J by 0 bases, leaving 11 bases between them. The CDR3 is 15 amino acids. Per the germline V gene, CDR1 is LNHDA and CDR2 is SQIVND (reference sequence). The CDR3 coding sequence is TGTGCCAGTAGTGCTAGGGGAAATAGCAATCAGCCCCAGCATTTT. This encodes CASSARGNSNQPQHF.

This clone occurred a few times. The V gene is TRBV27, the J gene TRBJ1-6; 9 nucleotides agree with TRBD1. V was clipped by 5 bases and J by 10 bases; unmatched bases: 12. The CDR3 sequence is 16 residues long. Germline V gene data show CDR1 as MNHEY and CDR2 as SMNVEV (reference sequence). CDR3 nucleotide sequence: TGTGCCAGCAGTCTCTTTCTACAGGGGGCGCGATCACCCCTCCACTTT. Translating it yields CASSLFLQGARSPLHF.

The chain has TRBV3-1 (or the pseudogene TRBV3-2) and TRBJ1-2; the D is unclear. The germline CDR1 and CDR2 sequences are LGHDT and YNNKEL (reference sequence). The V and J ends lost 6 bases and 0 bases respectively, with 8 bases between them. This CDR3 comprises 13 residues. The CDR3 sequence is CASSPSTNYGYTF. DNA for the CDR3: TGTGCCAGCAGTCCTTCTACTAACTATGGCTACACCTTC.

This clone was counted once. V is TRBV2 and J is TRBJ1-5; the match to TRBD1 covers 11 bases. CDR1 and CDR2 (germline): SNHLY, FYNNEI. Trimming took 4 bases from V and 7 from J; bases not matched to a gene: 6. The CDR3 has 15 residues. DNA for the CDR3: TGTGCCAGCAGTGTTGGGACAGGGGGAGGACAGCCCCAGCATTTT. Its protein is CASSVGTGGGQPQHF.

CDR3 bases: TGTGCCAGCACCCCGAGTTATAATTCACCCCTCCACTTT. This codes for CASTPSYNSPLHF. J is TRBJ1-6 and V is TRBV12-3 or TRBV12-4; D call uncertain. Trimming removed 7 bases at V and 4 bases at J, with 8 bases between. CDR3 length equals 13 residues.

This rearrangement joins TRBV5-1 to TRBJ1-1; TRBD1 agrees at 7 bases. CDR1 SGHRS and CDR2 YFSETQ come from the germline V gene. Trimming took 3 bases from V and 4 from J; bases not matched to a gene: 6. This CDR3 region has 14 residues. CDR3 in amino acids: CASSSQGGITEAFF. DNA of the CDR3: TGCGCCAGCAGCTCCCAGGGGGGTATCACTGAAGCTTTCTTT. The whole variable domain, remainder taken from reference TRBV5-1 and TRBJ1-1, is KAGVTQTPRYLIKTRGQQVTLSCSPISGHRSVSWYQQTPGQGLQFLFEYFSETQRNKGNFPGRFSGRQFSNSRSEMNVSTLELGDSALYLCASSSQGGITEAFFGQGTRLTVV.

The chain has TRBV4-2 and TRBJ2-3; TRBD2 aligns across 12 bases. Germline CDR1 is LGHNA and CDR2 is YNFKEQ. Trimming took 0 bases from V and 6 from J; bases not matched to a gene: 10. The CDR3 contains 18 residues. This CDR3 is CASSQDRTSGTSTDTQYF. The CDR3 DNA sequence: TGTGCCAGCAGCCAAGATAGGACTAGCGGGACTTCTACGGATACGCAGTATTTT.

The chain links TRBV5-4 to TRBJ2-7, with 7 bases fitting TRBD1. This CDR3 contains 15 residues. CDR1 and CDR2 (germline): SGHNT, YYREEE (reference sequence). V was clipped by 0 bases and J by 3 bases; unmatched bases: 6. The CDR3 region is CASSLAYGTDYEQYF. DNA of the CDR3: TGTGCCAGCAGCTTGGCCTATGGGACAGACTACGAGCAGTACTTC.

The chain couples TRBV19 to TRBJ1-1; 10 nucleotides align to TRBD1. This CDR3 has 16 residues. Germline values: CDR1 LNHDA, CDR2 SQIVND (reference sequence). After removal of 0 bases from V and 5 bases from J, the junction contained 6 bases not matched to a gene. CDR3 coding DNA: TGTGCCAGTAGTATAGAGTTAGGGACAGGGGTGACTGAAGCTTTCTTT. Residues: CASSIELGTGVTEAFF.

The CDR3 coding sequence is TGTGCCACCAGTGAGGGGGGACGGTTTCACTATGGCTACACCTTC. Protein: CATSEGGRFHYGYTF. The rearrangement uses TRBV24-1 and TRBJ1-2; D is perhaps TRBD1 (5 bases). Germline lookup yields CDR1 KGHDR and CDR2 SFDVKD. The CDR3 contains 15 residues. V was pared by 4 bases and J by 3 bases, with 14 bases between.

This clone was picked up a small number of times. The chain couples TRBV19 to TRBJ1-5, with D unclear. The germline V gene encodes CDR1 LNHDA and CDR2 SQIVND (reference sequence). This CDR3 region has 13 residues. The V gene lost 4 bases and the J gene lost 3 bases, with 7 bases spanning the gap. The CDR3 nucleotides are TGTGCCAGTAGTACTATGCACAATCAGCCCCAGCATTTT. Amino acids: CASSTMHNQPQHF. Filled out from reference TRBV19 and TRBJ1-5, the complete variable domain reads DGGITQSPKYLFRKEGQNVTLSCEQNLNHDAMYWYRQDPGQGLRLIYYSQIVNDFQKGDIAEGYSVSREKKESFPLTVTSAQKNPTAFYLCASSTMHNQPQHFGDGTRLSIL.

The chain is built from TRBV7-2 and TRBJ2-1; the match to TRBD2 covers 9 bases. Germline V gene sequence: CDR1 SGHTA, CDR2 FQGNSA. The junction had 6 bases not matched to a gene; V was cut back by 3 bases and J by 3 bases. There are 16 residues in the CDR3. DNA for the CDR3: TGTGCCAGCAGCTTGCTTAGCGGGGGCCGCTACAATGAGCAGTTCTTC. Translated, it gives CASSLLSGGRYNEQFF.

The genes are TRBV29-1 and TRBJ2-2; a weak D match, TRBD1 (5 bases). Deletions cut 0 bases from V and 0 bases from J, with 8 bases between. Germline assignment: CDR1 SQVTM and CDR2 ANQGSEA. This CDR3 is 15 amino acids long. The CDR3 coding sequence is TGCAGCGTTGAAGAGGCAGGGTCGAACACCGGGGAGCTGTTTTTT. This gives the protein CSVEEAGSNTGELFF.

The chain combines TRBV7-3 with TRBJ2-7; D is undetermined. The CDR3 runs 14 residues. The V and J ends lost 2 bases and 3 bases respectively, with 11 bases between them. Germline CDR1 reads SGHTA; CDR2 reads FQGTGA. The DNA for the CDR3 is TGTGCCAGCAGCTTAGATGGTTGGCTCTACGAGCAGTACTTC. It is translated as CASSLDGWLYEQYF. Full variable domain (outside the CDR3, taken from reference TRBV7-3 and TRBJ2-7): GAGVSQTPSNKVTEKGKYVELRCDPISGHTALYWYRQSLGQGPEFLIYFQGTGAADDSGLPNDRFFAVRPEGSVSTLKIQRTERGDSAVYLCASSLDGWLYEQYFGPGTRLTVT.

This sequence joins TRBV6-6 and TRBJ2-7; TRBD1 agrees at 8 bases. Germline lookup yields CDR1 MNHNY and CDR2 SVGAGI (reference sequence). This CDR3 has 11 amino acids. V gave up 5 bases and J gave up 6 bases; unmatched junction bases: 0. The CDR3 is CASSTGGEQYF. CDR3 bases: TGTGCCAGCAGTACAGGGGGCGAGCAGTACTTC.